The subject of this entry is one TCR beta chain. This specimen belongs to a study of T cell changes during pregnancy in multiple sclerosis. CDR1 is LNHDA and CDR2 is SQIVND in the germline V gene (reference sequence). The CDR3 has 13 amino acids. V was trimmed by 6 bases and J by 4 bases, leaving 12 bases between them. TCRdb's copy holds only in-frame clones and misses some; the assay was immunoSEQ multiplex PCR. The repertoire holds around 100,000 clones, roughly nine tenths seen once, with 3% to 3.5% in the top ten. The V call is TRBV19, the J call TRBJ1-2; D is unresolved. The source was peripheral blood, collected after pregnancy. The TCR sequence derives from a female donor with multiple sclerosis, enrolled in a pregnancy study. CDR3 bases: TGTGCCAGTAGAATACCTACAGCCTATGGCTACACCTTC. Translating it yields CASRIPTAYGYTF.